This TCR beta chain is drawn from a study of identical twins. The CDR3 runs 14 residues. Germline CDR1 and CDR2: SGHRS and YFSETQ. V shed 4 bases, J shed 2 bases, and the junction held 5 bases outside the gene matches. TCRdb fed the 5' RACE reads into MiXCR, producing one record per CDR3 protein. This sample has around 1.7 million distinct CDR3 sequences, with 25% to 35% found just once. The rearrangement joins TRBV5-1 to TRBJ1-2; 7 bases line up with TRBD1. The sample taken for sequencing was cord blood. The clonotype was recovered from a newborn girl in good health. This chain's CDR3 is CASSVWDRNYGYTF. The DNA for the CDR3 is TGCGCCAGCAGCGTTTGGGACAGAAACTATGGCTACACCTTC.